The 30 T cell receptor beta chains below were found in one sample sequenced in a study of cytotoxic CD8 clonotypes in ibrutinib-treated CLL. Sequenced by immunoSEQ multiplex PCR; TCRdb stores in-frame clones only, minus some. The sample yields over 120,000 clones, 65% to 85% seen once. Sequenced material: PBMCs, taken after 36 months of ibrutinib treatment. These receptors were collected from a human donor with chronic lymphocytic leukemia.

J is TRBJ2-7 and V is TRBV10-3; 8 bases are shared with TRBD1. This CDR3 contains 15 residues. V was pared by 6 bases and J by 1 base, with 8 bases of the junction left unmatched. CDR1 and CDR2 (germline): ENHRY, SYGVKD. CDR3 DNA: TGTGCCATCAGCGGAATAGGGACAGGTTCCTACGAGCAGTACTTC. Translated: CAISGIGTGSYEQYF.

The chain couples TRBV7-2 to TRBJ2-7, with D uncertain. The CDR3 loop spans 14 amino acids. Germline V gene data show CDR1 as SGHTA and CDR2 as FQGNSA. The V gene lost 5 bases and the J gene lost 3 bases, with 14 bases spanning the gap. The CDR3 sequence is CASSRKVGSYEQYF. In DNA, the CDR3 is TGTGCCAGCAGCCGGAAGGTGGGCAGCTACGAGCAGTACTTC.

This chain joins TRBV18 and TRBJ2-1; TRBD1 or TRBD2 may be the D gene (5 bases each). The V end was cut by 4 bases, the J end by 15 bases, with 19 bases between. The germline V gene has CDR1 KGHSH and CDR2 LQKENI. The CDR3 consists of 13 residues. The CDR3 is CASSLLRDLGPFF. The CDR3 DNA sequence: TGTGCCAGCTCACTTCTCCGGGACCTCGGCCCGTTCTTC.

V usage is TRBV9 and J usage is TRBJ1-2; TRBD1 is a possible D gene (5 bases). Trimming left V 0 bases short and J 4 bases short, with 13 bases between. The CDR3 totals 15 residues. CDR1 and CDR2 from the germline V gene are SGDLS and YYNGEE. This CDR3 is CASSVEQPGGYGYTF. The CDR3 nucleotides are TGTGCCAGCAGCGTAGAACAGCCCGGGGGCTATGGCTACACCTTC. The variable domain in full, with the rest retrieved from reference TRBV9 and TRBJ1-2, is DSGVTQTPKHLITATGQRVTLRCSPRSGDLSVYWYQQSLDQGLQFLIQYYNGEERAKGNILERFSAQQFPDLHSELNLSSLELGDSALYFCASSVEQPGGYGYTFGSGTRLTVV.

This clone was found once. The gene calls are TRBV19 and TRBJ2-1; D gene uncertain. V was shortened by 3 bases and J by 6 bases, with 3 bases between the two germline ends. This CDR3 spans 11 amino acids. Germline values: CDR1 LNHDA, CDR2 SQIVND (reference sequence). CDR3: CASSMRNEQFF. CDR3 sequence (DNA): TGTGCCAGTAGTATGCGCAATGAGCAGTTCTTC.

The chain couples TRBV19 to TRBJ1-4; weak D call: TRBD1 (6 bases). This CDR3 is 15 amino acids long. V shed 7 bases and J shed 5 bases, with 17 bases lying between them. Germline V lookup: CDR1 LNHDA, CDR2 SQIVND (reference sequence). DNA of the CDR3: TGTGCCAGTACCTCTTACGCAGGGGACAATGAAAAACTGTTTTTT. Residues: CASTSYAGDNEKLFF.

The genes are TRBV6-1 and TRBJ1-1, with 7 bases matching TRBD1. Germline V gene lookup returns CDR1 MNHNS and CDR2 SASEGT. The CDR3 covers 14 residues. Losses at the gene ends were 4 bases for V and 0 bases for J; bases not matched to a gene: 2. As DNA, the CDR3 is TGTGCCAGCAGTGTGGGACAGATGAACACTGAAGCTTTCTTT. Protein sequence: CASSVGQMNTEAFF.

The chain links TRBV19 to TRBJ1-1; 8 bases agree with TRBD1. V was clipped by 3 bases and J by 5 bases; unmatched bases: 11. This CDR3 has 16 amino acids. Germline-derived CDR1 and CDR2 are LNHDA and SQIVND (reference sequence). In DNA, the CDR3 is TGTGCCAGTAGTATGCGGAGGGGGGGGGACAGGACTGAAGCTTTCTTT. Translation gives CASSMRRGGDRTEAFF.

The rearrangement joins TRBV7-9 to TRBJ1-2, with a tentative D call TRBD1 (6 bases). The CDR3 is 15 amino acids. From germline, CDR1 is SEHNR and CDR2 FQNEAQ (reference sequence). V dropped 1 base and J dropped 2 bases, with 11 bases sitting between them. The CDR3, as DNA: TGTGCCAGCAGCTTAGTAGCGGACAGCAACTATGGCTACACCTTC. Translation: CASSLVADSNYGYTF. Filled out from reference TRBV7-9 and TRBJ1-2, the complete variable domain reads DTGVSQNPRHKITKRGQNVTFRCDPISEHNRLYWYRQTLGQGPEFLTYFQNEAQLEKSRLLSDRFSAERPKGSFSTLEIQRTEQGDSAMYLCASSLVADSNYGYTFGSGTRLTVV.

The V and J genes are TRBV7-2 and TRBJ2-3; the match to TRBD2 covers 8 bases. The CDR3 covers 17 residues. J gave up 3 bases and V 0 bases, and 8 bases lay outside the gene matches. The V gene's germline CDR1 is SGHTA and CDR2 FQGNSA. CDR3 region: CASSLALRVAGTDTQYF. DNA of the CDR3: TGTGCCAGCAGCTTAGCGCTTAGGGTAGCGGGGACAGATACGCAGTATTTT. Combining the CDR3 with reference TRBV7-2 and TRBJ2-3 gives the whole variable domain GAGVSQSPSNKVTEKGKDVELRCDPISGHTALYWYRQSLGQGLEFLIYFQGNSAPDKSGLPSDRFSAERTGGSVSTLTIQRTQQEDSAVYLCASSLALRVAGTDTQYFGPGTRLTVL.

This chain connects TRBV9 to TRBJ1-3, with TRBD1 as a possible D gene (5 bases). The CDR3 totals 15 residues. Trimming cost V 0 bases and J 2 bases, with 9 bases left between them. The germline CDR1 and CDR2 sequences are SGDLS and YYNGEE. The chain's CDR3 is CASSVGGRAGNTIYF. In nucleotides, the CDR3 is TGTGCCAGCAGCGTAGGTGGCAGGGCTGGAAACACCATATATTTT.

V is TRBV5-5 and J is TRBJ2-7, with D perhaps TRBD2 (6 bases). Germline V gene data show CDR1 as SGHKS and CDR2 as YYEKEE (reference sequence). There are 15 residues in the CDR3. Trimming pared 0 bases from V and 2 bases from J, leaving 12 bases between. In DNA, the CDR3 is TGTGCCAGCAGCTTGGCGGGACTGAGGACCTACGAGCAGTACTTC. It encodes CASSLAGLRTYEQYF.

The gene calls are TRBV7-2 and TRBJ2-7; 13 positions agree with TRBD2. Germline V gene sequence: CDR1 SGHTA, CDR2 FQGNSA. The trim removed 2 bases at V and 7 bases at J, leaving 5 bases unmatched. This CDR3 is built from 15 residues. The CDR3 DNA follows: TGTGCCAGCAGCTTAACTAGCGGGAGGGTGAGAGAGCAGTACTTC. Its protein product is CASSLTSGRVREQYF.

The chain is built from TRBV4-2 and TRBJ2-4; 9 bases align to TRBD2. Trimming at V came to 0 bases and at J to 0 bases, leaving 12 bases not matched to a gene. Germline assignment: CDR1 LGHNA and CDR2 YNFKEQ. CDR3 length: 20 residues. For the CDR3, the DNA is TGTGCCAGCAGCCAAGATCCCACTTGGTTAGCGGGGGTAGCCAAAAACATTCAGTACTTC. Translated, it gives CASSQDPTWLAGVAKNIQYF.

The V and J genes are TRBV7-9 and TRBJ1-1; a possible D gene is TRBD1 (6 bases). The ends were cut back, 5 bases at V and 4 bases at J, with 8 bases in the middle. Germline CDR1 reads SEHNR; CDR2 reads FQNEAQ (reference sequence). CDR3 size: 12 residues. CDR3 DNA sequence: TGTGCCAGCAGCCAGGGGCTCACTGAAGCTTTCTTT. Amino acid sequence: CASSQGLTEAFF.

V usage is TRBV28 and J usage is TRBJ2-5; 7 bases line up with TRBD2. Near its end, the DNA agrees better with TRBJ2-7, so the J call may be wrong. Germline lookup yields CDR1 MDHEN and CDR2 SYDVKM. This CDR3 has 15 amino acids. The CDR3, as DNA: TGTGCCAGCAGTTCCTCCCGGCGGGGGAGGGACGAGCAGTACTTC. Protein product: CASSSSRRGRDEQYF.

The chain uses TRBV7-2 and TRBJ1-3; D not certain. This CDR3 spans 14 amino acids. The V end was cut by 5 bases, the J end by 0 bases, with 8 bases between. Looked up from germline, CDR1 is SGHTA and CDR2 is FQGNSA. In DNA, the CDR3 is TGTGCCAGCAGCCCCGGGATCTCTGGAAACACCATATATTTT. This translates into CASSPGISGNTIYF.

The rearrangement links TRBV7-8 to TRBJ2-1; 12 nucleotides align to TRBD2. The CDR3 totals 15 residues. The V gene end was trimmed by 7 bases and the J gene end by 15 bases; junction bases not matched to a gene: 16. Looked up from germline, CDR1 is SGHVS and CDR2 is FQNEAQ. DNA of the CDR3: TGTGCCAGCAAGACTAGCGGGAGCATCAACATCCACGCGTTCTTC. Its translation is CASKTSGSINIHAFF. The full variable domain, rest sourced from reference TRBV7-8 and TRBJ2-1, is GAGVSQSPRYKVAKRGQDVALRCDPISGHVSLFWYQQALGQGPEFLTYFQNEAQLDKSGLPSDRFFAERPEGSVSTLKIQRTQQEDSAVYLCASKTSGSINIHAFFGPGTRLTVL.

CDR3 amino acids: CAGKGTDTQYF. For the CDR3, the DNA is TGTGCCGGGAAAGGCACAGATACGCAGTATTTT. The chain is built from TRBV30 and TRBJ2-3; D not certain. Germline V lookup: CDR1 GTSNPN, CDR2 SVGIG (reference sequence). The CDR3 runs 11 residues. Trimming removed 8 bases from V and 1 base from J, with 7 bases in between. Based on the CDR3 plus reference TRBV30 and TRBJ2-3, the full variable domain is SQTIHQWPATLVQPVGSPLSLECTVEGTSNPNLYWYRQAAGRGLQLLFYSVGIGQISSEVPQNLSASRPQDRQFILSSKKLLLSDSGFYLCAGKGTDTQYFGPGTRLTVL.

This clone was counted a few times. The genes are TRBV4-1 and TRBJ2-7, with D maybe TRBD1 (5 bases). Germline V gene sequence: CDR1 MGHRA, CDR2 YSYEKL. The V gene lost 4 bases and the J gene lost 5 bases, with 9 bases spanning the gap. The CDR3 contains 12 residues. The CDR3 nucleotides are TGCGCCAGCAGCCGAAGGGGCCACGAGCAGTACTTC. Protein product: CASSRRGHEQYF.

The chain is built from TRBV10-2 and TRBJ1-2; D is unresolved. The CDR3 contains 15 residues. Germline lookup yields CDR1 WSHSY and CDR2 SAAADI. Trimming removed 2 bases from V and 4 bases from J, with 14 bases in between. CDR3: CASSELRAPFYGYTF. The DNA of the CDR3 is TGCGCCAGCAGTGAGCTGAGGGCCCCTTTCTATGGCTACACCTTC.

The chain combines TRBV30 with TRBJ1-2, with D tentatively TRBD1 (6 bases). The CDR3 is made up of 15 amino acids. Trimming took 2 bases from V and 7 from J, leaving 20 bases between them. Germline lookup yields CDR1 GTSNPN and CDR2 SVGIG (reference sequence). CDR3 residues: CAWSRLGGRGFGYTF. CDR3 coding DNA: TGTGCCTGGAGTAGGTTAGGGGGGCGAGGATTTGGCTACACCTTC. The full variable domain, completed using reference TRBV30 and TRBJ1-2, is SQTIHQWPATLVQPVGSPLSLECTVEGTSNPNLYWYRQAAGRGLQLLFYSVGIGQISSEVPQNLSASRPQDRQFILSSKKLLLSDSGFYLCAWSRLGGRGFGYTFGSGTRLTVV.

The chain is built from TRBV21-1 and TRBJ1-2; TRBD1, the D gene given by the table, was not confirmed from the DNA. TRBV21-1 has pseudogene status. This CDR3 comprises 13 residues. In DNA, the CDR3 is TGTGCCAACGGACAGGGGAGTAACTATGGCTACACCTTC. Residues: CANGQGSNYGYTF.

The CDR3 loop is CASSPTENNSPLHF. DNA of the CDR3: TGCGCCAGCAGCCCGACCGAAAATAATTCACCCCTCCACTTT. The rearrangement uses TRBV5-1 and TRBJ1-6; D ambiguous. V was cut by 4 bases and J by 5 bases, with 10 bases left in between. Germline lookup yields CDR1 SGHRS and CDR2 YFSETQ. The CDR3 sequence is 14 residues long.

This clone was detected a few times. The J gene is TRBJ2-4, the V gene TRBV27; D ambiguous. Trimming took 3 bases from V and 0 from J, leaving 6 bases between them. The CDR3 has 14 amino acids. Germline-derived CDR1 and CDR2 are MNHEY and SMNVEV (reference sequence). For the CDR3, the DNA is TGTGCCAGCAGTTTTGGAGTAGCCAAAAACATTCAGTACTTC. Its translation is CASSFGVAKNIQYF.

In its sample, this clone was seen once. The chain uses TRBV15 and TRBJ2-1; 9 bases are a match to TRBD2. Germline assignment: CDR1 LNHNV and CDR2 YYDKDF (reference sequence). J gave up 6 bases and V 1 base, and 13 bases lay outside the gene matches. The CDR3 has 18 amino acids. The CDR3 is CATSRGFGGGALTNEQFF. The CDR3 DNA reads TGTGCCACCAGCAGAGGATTTGGCGGGGGGGCCCTAACCAATGAGCAGTTCTTC.

This sequence joins TRBV25-1 and TRBJ2-3; unclear D gene. The germline V gene has CDR1 MGHDK and CDR2 SYGVNS. Trimming left V 7 bases short and J 5 bases short, with 10 bases between. The CDR3 is made up of 12 amino acids. CDR3 in DNA: TGTGCCAGCAATGCAGGTGAAGATACGCAGTATTTT. It translates to CASNAGEDTQYF.

This chain links TRBV28 with TRBJ2-4, with 9 nucleotides matching TRBD1. CDR1 is MDHEN, CDR2 SYDVKM, per germline. The CDR3 contains 12 residues. Germline trimming cut 6 bases from V and 14 bases from J; bases unmatched to any gene: 8. CDR3 sequence reads: CASSQQGASEYF. The CDR3 region has the DNA TGTGCCAGCAGCCAACAGGGGGCATCGGAGTACTTC.

This clone was counted only a few times. V is TRBV30 and J is TRBJ2-5, with 8 bases lining up with TRBD2. The ends lost 5 bases at V and 5 bases at J; junction bases unmatched: 7. The CDR3 has 13 residues. Germline V lookup: CDR1 GTSNPN, CDR2 SVGIG (reference sequence). DNA for the CDR3: TGTGCCTGGGGAAGCGGGAGTTTTGAGACCCAGTACTTC. This translates into CAWGSGSFETQYF.

The V call is TRBV18, the J call TRBJ2-1, with D hard to call. Germline V gene sequence: CDR1 KGHSH, CDR2 LQKENI. This CDR3 spans 12 amino acids. Deletions cut 4 bases from V and 8 bases from J, with 9 bases between. The CDR3, as DNA: TGTGCCAGCTCACTAGCCCCCGATGAGCAGTTCTTC. Encoded protein: CASSLAPDEQFF.